The 28 T cell receptor beta chains below come from one sample, sequenced in a study of cytomegalovirus exposure and HLA in healthy donors. Vbeta (60) and Jbeta (13) primers were used in the PCR. Here immunoSEQ multiplex PCR was the method, and the copy in TCRdb shows in-frame clones only, minus some. The sample carries 150,000 to 200,000 clones, more than 75% recorded once. The sequenced sample consisted of PBMCs. All receptors come from a girl aged 5 to 17 in good health and CMV-seropositive.

V is TRBV28 and J is TRBJ2-3; 7 bases line up with TRBD2. Per germline, CDR1 MDHEN and CDR2 SYDVKM. The CDR3 covers 15 residues. The V segment lost 8 bases and the J segment 4 bases; nucleotides outside the gene matches: 12. Here the CDR3 reads CASDPGGGGADTQYF. The CDR3 region has the DNA TGTGCCAGCGATCCAGGTGGCGGGGGAGCAGATACGCAGTATTTT.

This clone was detected once. The chain recombines TRBV5-1 with TRBJ1-1; D unresolved. The CDR3 runs 13 residues. V was cut by 3 bases and J by 1 base, with 7 bases left in between. Per germline, CDR1 SGHRS and CDR2 YFSETQ. CDR3 DNA sequence: TGCGCCAGCAGCTGGCCAGGGAACACTGAAGCTTTCTTT. Its translation: CASSWPGNTEAFF.

This clone has a single count. This chain joins TRBV28 and TRBJ1-5; D might be TRBD1 (6 bases). Germline CDR1 is MDHEN and CDR2 is SYDVKM. The CDR3 totals 15 residues. Trimming stripped 4 bases from V and 0 bases from J, with 10 bases between. CDR3 loop: CASSSDRNSNQPQHF. The CDR3 nucleotides are TGTGCCAGCAGTTCCGACAGGAATAGCAATCAGCCCCAGCATTTT.

The V gene is TRBV5-5, the J gene TRBJ2-1; 11 bases agree with TRBD1. The CDR3 covers 15 residues. Germline trimming cut 3 bases from V and 6 bases from J; bases unmatched to any gene: 5. The germline gives CDR1 SGHKS, CDR2 YYEKEE (reference sequence). This chain's CDR3 is CASSWTGGVVNEQFF. CDR3 nucleotides: TGTGCCAGCAGCTGGACAGGGGGCGTCGTCAATGAGCAGTTCTTC.

This clone turned up a few times. The V gene is TRBV28, the J gene TRBJ1-2; perhaps TRBD1 as D (5 bases). The CDR3 runs 14 residues. The V end lost 3 bases, the J end lost 8 bases, and 16 bases lay between the germline ends. CDR1 and CDR2 (germline): MDHEN, SYDVKM. The chain's CDR3 is CASSFVGLKEGYTF. CDR3 DNA sequence: TGTGCCAGCAGTTTTGTGGGACTGAAAGAAGGCTACACCTTC.

The rearrangement uses TRBV6-6 and TRBJ2-1; D is ambiguous. CDR1 and CDR2 from the germline V gene are MNHNY and SVGAGI (reference sequence). Deletions cut 2 bases from V and 8 bases from J, with 4 bases between. CDR3 length: 11 amino acids. CDR3 sequence (DNA): TGTGCCAGCAGTTACCGCGATGAGCAGTTCTTC. Translated: CASSYRDEQFF.

This sequence joins TRBV6-1 and TRBJ2-3; the match to TRBD2 covers 8 bases. The trim removed 6 bases at V and 4 bases at J, leaving 12 bases unmatched. Germline V CDR1 and CDR2: MNHNS, SASEGT. The CDR3 is 16 amino acids. CDR3 sequence (DNA): TGTGCCAGCAGCGAAAGACCCGGGACTAGGGCAGATACGCAGTATTTT. This sequence encodes CASSERPGTRADTQYF.

The genes are TRBV19 and TRBJ1-5; D gene ambiguous. This CDR3 is 16 amino acids long. V was shortened by 4 bases and J by 9 bases, with 22 bases between the two germline ends. Germline assignment: CDR1 LNHDA and CDR2 SQIVND (reference sequence). For the CDR3, the DNA is TGTGCCAGTAGTAGGGAAGGTTGGCGGGGATGGGCGCCCCAGCATTTT. Its translation is CASSREGWRGWAPQHF.

This clone has more than one count but fewer than ten. The chain combines TRBV4-1 with TRBJ2-2; D is ambiguous. The length of the CDR3 is 15 residues. Germline CDR1 is MGHRA and CDR2 is YSYEKL. Trimming removed 2 bases from V and 4 bases from J, with 11 bases in between. The CDR3 region is CASSQNDGSTGELFF. The CDR3 region has the DNA TGCGCCAGCAGCCAAAATGACGGGTCCACCGGGGAGCTGTTTTTT.

The rearrangement links TRBV13 to TRBJ2-6; the match to TRBD1 covers 11 bases. Germline values: CDR1 PRHDT, CDR2 FYEKMQ (reference sequence). This CDR3 is 19 amino acids long. Germline trimming cut 4 bases from V and 1 base from J; bases unmatched to any gene: 9. The CDR3 DNA follows: TGTGCCAGCAGCTCGGCGGGGACAGGGGGTCCATCTGGGGCCAACGTCCTGACTTTC. It specifies CASSSAGTGGPSGANVLTF. Full variable domain (remainder filled in from reference TRBV13 and TRBJ2-6): AAGVIQSPRHLIKEKRETATLKCYPIPRHDTVYWYQQGPGQDPQFLISFYEKMQSDKGSIPDRFSAQQFSDYHSELNMSSLELGDSALYFCASSSAGTGGPSGANVLTFGAGSRLTVL.

The chain is built from TRBV29-1 and TRBJ2-5; D unresolved. CDR1 SQVTM and CDR2 ANQGSEA come from the germline V gene. V lost 4 bases, J lost 5 bases, and 8 bases lay in between. The CDR3 length is 11 residues. The CDR3 here is CSVGNGETQYF. Written as DNA, the CDR3 is TGCAGCGTTGGTAACGGGGAGACCCAGTACTTC.

About this clone: The sample has other DNA sequences that encode this CDR3 too. The V call is TRBV6-6, the J call TRBJ2-1, with unresolved D. Between the trimmed V and J ends, which lost 3 bases and 0 bases, there was a span of 3 bases. The CDR3 is 13 residues long. Germline V lookup: CDR1 MNHNY, CDR2 SVGAGI (reference sequence). CDR3 nucleotides: TGTGCCAGCAGTTATAGCTCCTACAATGAGCAGTTCTTC. Amino acids: CASSYSSYNEQFF.

This clone was observed a handful of times. This chain links TRBV11-3 with TRBJ2-5; 10 positions match TRBD2. The CDR3 loop spans 15 amino acids. Germline loops: CDR1 SGHNT, CDR2 YENEEA. The ends lost 4 bases at V and 5 bases at J; junction bases unmatched: 7. CDR3: CASSSASGSGETQYF. CDR3 nucleotides: TGTGCCAGCAGCTCCGCTAGCGGGAGCGGGGAGACCCAGTACTTC.

The chain couples TRBV5-8 to TRBJ1-2; 7 nucleotides agree with TRBD1. Germline values: CDR1 SGHTS, CDR2 YDEGEE. Unmatched junction bases numbered 7, after V lost 1 base and J lost 4 bases. The CDR3 runs to 15 residues. CDR3 sequence reads: CASSLYRGQSYGYTF. The CDR3 DNA reads as TGTGCCAGCAGCTTGTACAGGGGACAGAGCTATGGCTACACCTTC.

A remark on this clone: Within the sample, other DNA sequences also encode this same CDR3. The genes are TRBV4-3 and TRBJ2-3, with 8 bases identical to TRBD2. Per germline, CDR1 LGHNA and CDR2 YSLEER. The J segment lost 6 bases and the V segment lost 1 base, leaving 9 bases of the junction unmatched. The CDR3 covers 16 residues. CDR3 coding DNA: TGCGCCAGCAGCCAAGTTCGGGGGGGCCCGACGGATACGCAGTATTTT. Protein product: CASSQVRGGPTDTQYF.

The chain carries TRBV27 and TRBJ1-1; D remains ambiguous. Germline V gene data show CDR1 as MNHEY and CDR2 as SMNVEV (reference sequence). CDR3 length: 16 residues. V was clipped by 2 bases and J by 4 bases, with 17 bases between them. The CDR3 spells CASSLSVAVGGTEAFF. The CDR3 DNA follows: TGTGCCAGCAGTTTAAGTGTAGCGGTGGGAGGCACTGAAGCTTTCTTT.

The chain uses TRBV25-1 and TRBJ2-7; 7 nucleotides align to TRBD2. The V gene end was trimmed by 4 bases and the J gene end by 0 bases; junction bases not matched to a gene: 6. Germline CDR1 MGHDK, CDR2 SYGVNS. The CDR3 consists of 15 residues. This CDR3 reads CASSGAAGTSYEQYF. The CDR3 bases are TGTGCCAGCAGTGGGGCAGCGGGGACCTCCTACGAGCAGTACTTC.

The chain combines TRBV5-6 with TRBJ1-1; D call uncertain. V was trimmed by 1 base and J by 1 base, leaving 8 bases between them. This CDR3 spans 14 amino acids. Germline-derived CDR1 and CDR2 are SGHDT and YYEEEE. Here the CDR3 reads CASSLQRRNTEAFF. CDR3 DNA: TGTGCCAGCAGCTTGCAGAGGCGGAACACTGAAGCTTTCTTT.

This chain connects TRBV19 to TRBJ1-5; D might be TRBD1 (5 bases). The CDR3 is 15 amino acids. Between the trimmed V and J ends, which lost 8 bases and 1 base, there was a span of 15 bases. Germline V lookup: CDR1 LNHDA, CDR2 SQIVND (reference sequence). In DNA, the CDR3 is TGTGCCAGTGGGCGGGGCCTCGGAAGCAATCAGCCCCAGCATTTT. It codes for CASGRGLGSNQPQHF.

The J gene is TRBJ1-1, the V gene TRBV7-9, with 11 bases identical to TRBD1. This CDR3 is built from 16 residues. The germline CDR1 and CDR2 sequences are SEHNR and FQNEAQ (reference sequence). V was clipped by 5 bases and J by 0 bases; unmatched bases: 5. The CDR3 DNA reads as TGTGCCAGCAGCCCGCGGACAGGGGGCGTGAACACTGAAGCTTTCTTT. It translates to CASSPRTGGVNTEAFF.

J is TRBJ1-1 and V is TRBV19; D is unresolved. V shed 8 bases and J shed 7 bases, with 14 bases lying between them. This CDR3 is built from 12 residues. In germline, CDR1 is LNHDA, CDR2 SQIVND (reference sequence). The CDR3 here is CASVSRQGEAFF. The CDR3 DNA is TGTGCCAGTGTGAGCAGGCAAGGTGAAGCTTTCTTT.

This sequence joins TRBV10-2 and TRBJ2-7; TRBD2 agrees at 8 bases. The V segment lost 5 bases and the J segment 0 bases; nucleotides outside the gene matches: 6. Germline V gene lookup returns CDR1 WSHSY and CDR2 SAAADI. This CDR3 has 15 residues. CDR3 DNA sequence: TGCGCCAGCAGTCTCGGGACTAGAGGCTCCTACGAGCAGTACTTC. Translation: CASSLGTRGSYEQYF.

This clone has a handful of counts. The rearrangement uses TRBV9 and TRBJ2-2, with D perhaps matching TRBD2 (7 bases). V was cut by 3 bases and J by 2 bases, with 17 bases left in between. Germline-derived CDR1 and CDR2 are SGDLS and YYNGEE. This CDR3 has 17 residues. CDR3 bases: TGTGCCAGCAGCGGACGAGGGGGGACTACTAACACCGGGGAGCTGTTTTTT. This codes for CASSGRGGTTNTGELFF.

The chain carries TRBV27 and TRBJ2-4; D is unclear. Trimming stripped 6 bases from V and 0 bases from J, with 9 bases between. The germline V gene encodes CDR1 MNHEY and CDR2 SMNVEV (reference sequence). The length of the CDR3 is 14 residues. CDR3 region: CASSLILAKNIQYF. The CDR3 DNA reads as TGTGCCAGCAGCCTTATCCTAGCCAAAAACATTCAGTACTTC.

V is TRBV27 and J is TRBJ2-7, with 8 bases lining up with TRBD2. The V and J ends lost 2 bases and 4 bases, in that order; junction bases with no gene match: 4. Germline-derived CDR1 and CDR2 are MNHEY and SMNVEV (reference sequence). This CDR3 has 14 amino acids. CDR3 DNA sequence: TGTGCCAGCAGTTTAGCGGGAGGTGATTACGAGCAGTACTTC. This translates into CASSLAGGDYEQYF.

The CDR3 protein is CAWSVGTPSFPGNTIYF. The CDR3 coding sequence is TGTGCCTGGAGTGTTGGGACACCATCCTTCCCCGGAAACACCATATATTTT. V is TRBV30 and J is TRBJ1-3; possibly TRBD1 for D (6 bases). Germline loops: CDR1 GTSNPN, CDR2 SVGIG (reference sequence). The CDR3 sequence is 17 residues long. The V gene lost 0 bases and the J gene lost 4 bases, with 19 bases spanning the gap. Variable domain in full (rest from reference TRBV30 and TRBJ1-3): SQTIHQWPATLVQPVGSPLSLECTVEGTSNPNLYWYRQAAGRGLQLLFYSVGIGQISSEVPQNLSASRPQDRQFILSSKKLLLSDSGFYLCAWSVGTPSFPGNTIYFGEGSWLTVV.

The J gene is TRBJ1-1, the V gene TRBV11-3; 7 nucleotides align to TRBD1. Germline-derived CDR1 and CDR2 are SGHNT and YENEEA. CDR3 size: 12 residues. V was clipped by 2 bases and J by 11 bases; unmatched bases: 5. The CDR3 DNA sequence: TGTGCCAGCAGCTTAAGGGGGCTGGGGGCTTTCTTT. Translated, it gives CASSLRGLGAFF.

This chain joins TRBV6-6 and TRBJ1-1; a weak D match, TRBD1 (5 bases). CDR3 length: 14 amino acids. Germline V gives CDR1 MNHNY, CDR2 SVGAGI (reference sequence). Trimming removed 7 bases at V and 1 base at J, with 13 bases between. In nucleotides, the CDR3 is TGTGCCAGCACCACGGACAACTCGAACACTGAAGCTTTCTTT. Amino acids: CASTTDNSNTEAFF.